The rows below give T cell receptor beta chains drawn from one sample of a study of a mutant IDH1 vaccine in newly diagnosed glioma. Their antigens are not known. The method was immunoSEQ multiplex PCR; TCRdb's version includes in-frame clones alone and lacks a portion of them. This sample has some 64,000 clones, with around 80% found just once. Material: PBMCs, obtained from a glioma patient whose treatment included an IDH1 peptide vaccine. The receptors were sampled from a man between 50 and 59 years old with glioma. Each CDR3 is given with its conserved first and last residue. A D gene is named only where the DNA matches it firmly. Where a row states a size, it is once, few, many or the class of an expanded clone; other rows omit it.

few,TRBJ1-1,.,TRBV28,TGTGCCAGCAGTTTCAGGGCAGGGAAAGCTTTCTTT,CASSFRAGKAFF
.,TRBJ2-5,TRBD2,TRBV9,TGTGCCAGCAGCCCCCGACGGCTAGCGGGACAAGAGACCCAGTACTTC,CASSPRRLAGQETQYF
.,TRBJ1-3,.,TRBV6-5,TGTGCCAGCAGCAACGGCGTGGCCGGAAACACCATATATTTT,CASSNGVAGNTIYF
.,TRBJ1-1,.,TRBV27,TGTGCCAGCAGTCGTTCTCCACCGGGACACTACACTGAAGCTTTCTTT,CASSRSPPGHYTEAFF
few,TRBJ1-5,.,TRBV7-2,TGTGCCAGCAGCTACAGGGTAGGCAATCAGCCCCAGCATTTT,CASSYRVGNQPQHF
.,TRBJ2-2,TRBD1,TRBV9,TGTGCCAGCAGCATCTCCGGGACAGGGTCCGGGGAGCTGTTTTTT,CASSISGTGSGELFF
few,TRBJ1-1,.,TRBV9,TGTGCCAGCAGCGGTCAGGGGCGAACTGAAGCTTTCTTT,CASSGQGRTEAFF
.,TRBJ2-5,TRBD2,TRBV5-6,TGTGCCAGCAGCCCCGGGACTAGCGGGGCTCTGCGACAAGAGACCCAGTACTTC,CASSPGTSGALRQETQYF
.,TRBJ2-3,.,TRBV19,TGTGCCAGTAGCTCAATGCAGGGGGATACGCAGTATTTT,CASSSMQGDTQYF
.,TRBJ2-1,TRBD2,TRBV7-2,TGTGCCAGCAGCTTAGCGCTCGGGGGACTTGGGGCTAGCGGGAGGATATACAATGAGCAGTTCTTC,CASSLALGGLGASGRIYNEQFF
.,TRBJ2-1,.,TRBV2,TGTGCCAGCAGTGGTCCACTGGTAATGAACAATGAGCAGTTCTTC,CASSGPLVMNNEQFF
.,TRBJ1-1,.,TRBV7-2,TGTGCCAGCAGCCTCAGTTTCCAGTTGGTCTTT,CASSLSFQLVF
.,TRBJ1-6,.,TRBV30,TGTGCCTGGAGTGTACAAGGGGGTGATAATTCACCCCTCCACTTT,CAWSVQGGDNSPLHF
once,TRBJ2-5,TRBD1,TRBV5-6,TGTGCCAGCAGCTCGTGGGGACAGGGGGCGCGGGAGACCCAGTACTTC,CASSSWGQGARETQYF
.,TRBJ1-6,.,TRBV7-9,TGTGCCAGCAGCTCCCCAGGGAATTCACCCCTCCACTTT,CASSSPGNSPLHF
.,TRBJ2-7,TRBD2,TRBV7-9,TGTGCCAGCAGCTACTCGACACACCGGGGGGAGAACGAGCAGTACTTC,CASSYSTHRGENEQYF
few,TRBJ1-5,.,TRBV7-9,TGTGCCAGCAGTTTGGGACGAATTGATCAGCCCCAGCATTTT,CASSLGRIDQPQHF
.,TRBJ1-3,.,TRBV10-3,TGTGCCATCAGTGAGTCCAGCCTCTCTGGAAACACCATATATTTT,CAISESSLSGNTIYF
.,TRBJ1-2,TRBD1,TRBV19,TGTGCCAGTAAGGGGATGCTGGACAGGGCTGAGTATGGCTACACCTTC,CASKGMLDRAEYGYTF
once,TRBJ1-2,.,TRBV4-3,TGCGCCAGCAGCCCTTCTAGCTTAGCTAACTATGGCTACACCTTC,CASSPSSLANYGYTF
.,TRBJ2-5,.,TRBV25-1,TGTGCCAGTAAACCGGGTCTGACGGGAAAGACCCAGTACTTC,CASKPGLTGKTQYF
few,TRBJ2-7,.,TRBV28,TGTGCCAGCAGTTTATATGCAGGGAACGAGCAGTACTTC,CASSLYAGNEQYF
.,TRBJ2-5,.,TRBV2,TGTGCCAGCAGTGAAGAAGAGACCCAGTACTTC,CASSEEETQYF
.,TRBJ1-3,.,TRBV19,TGTGCCACCGTCGGGGACGGGATGGACACCATATATTTT,CATVGDGMDTIYF
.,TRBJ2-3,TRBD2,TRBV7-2,TGTGCCAGCAGCCATACTAGCGGGAGGTGGGCAGATACGCAGTATTTT,CASSHTSGRWADTQYF
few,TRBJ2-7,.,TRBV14,TGTGCCAGCAGCCCCCTCACTGGGTCGGTGGAGCAGTACTTC,CASSPLTGSVEQYF
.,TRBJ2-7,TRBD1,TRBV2,TGTGCCAGCACGACAGGGGAGCTCTCCTACGAGCAGTACTTC,CASTTGELSYEQYF
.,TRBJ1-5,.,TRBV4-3,TGCGCCAGCAGCCGGGAGACGGGGGCGAGTCAGCCCCAGCATTTT,CASSRETGASQPQHF
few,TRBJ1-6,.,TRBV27,TGTGCCAGCAGTTTAGAACCAGATGGTTCACCCCTCCACTTT,CASSLEPDGSPLHF
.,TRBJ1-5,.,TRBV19,TGTGCCAGTAGCAGATCGAGTATCCAGCCCCAGCATTTT,CASSRSSIQPQHF
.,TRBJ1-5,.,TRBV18,TGTGCCAGCTCACCACATGCTAATCAGCCCCAGCATTTT,CASSPHANQPQHF
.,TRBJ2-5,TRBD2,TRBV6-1,TGTGCCAGCAGTAGGAGTAGCGGGGGGTGGGAGACCCAGTACTTC,CASSRSSGGWETQYF
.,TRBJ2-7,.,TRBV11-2,TGTGCCAGCAGCCTTTCCAGGGTTAGCTCCTACGAGCAGTACTTC,CASSLSRVSSYEQYF
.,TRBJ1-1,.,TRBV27,TGTGCCAGCCACCGGGGGATTAACACTGAAGCTTTCTTT,CASHRGINTEAFF
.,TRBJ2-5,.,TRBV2,TGTGCCAGCATGAGGGGCGGGCAAGAGACCCAGTACTTC,CASMRGGQETQYF
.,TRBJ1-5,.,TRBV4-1,TGCGCCAGCAGCCAAGATGGGTCGCAGCCCCAGCATTTT,CASSQDGSQPQHF
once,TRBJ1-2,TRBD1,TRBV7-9,TGTGCCAGCAGCTTAGCATCGGCAGGGGGGAGCTATGGCTACACCTTC,CASSLASAGGSYGYTF
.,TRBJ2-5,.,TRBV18,TGTGCCAGCTCACCAAACTTCCAAGAGACCCAGTACTTC,CASSPNFQETQYF
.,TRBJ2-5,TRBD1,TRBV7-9,TGTGCCAGCAGCTTAAATACAGGGGGGGAGACCCAGTACTTC,CASSLNTGGETQYF
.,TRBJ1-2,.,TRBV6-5,TGTGCCAGCAGTCCCTCGGACAGCTATGGCTACACCTTC,CASSPSDSYGYTF
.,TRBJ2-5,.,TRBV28,TGTGCCAGCAGTTTCTCCGGGACAACACAAGAGACCCAGTACTTC,CASSFSGTTQETQYF
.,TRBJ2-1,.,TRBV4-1,TGCGCCAGCAGCCAGTCCAGCGGGGACAGTCTTAATGAGCAGTTCTTC,CASSQSSGDSLNEQFF
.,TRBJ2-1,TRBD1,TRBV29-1,TGCAGCGCTGGACAGGCCCTGGGCAATGAGCAGTTCTTC,CSAGQALGNEQFF
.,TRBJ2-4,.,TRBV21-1,TGTGCCAGCAGCAAGATAATCATTACAGGCGGAACCAAAAACATTCAGTACTTC,CASSKIIITGGTKNIQYF
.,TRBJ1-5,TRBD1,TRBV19,TGTGCCAGTAGTACACAGGGGGCTCAGCCCCAGCATTTT,CASSTQGAQPQHF
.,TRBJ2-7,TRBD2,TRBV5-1,TGCGCCAGCAGCACCTTTACTAGCGGGAGTGACGAGCAGTACTTC,CASSTFTSGSDEQYF
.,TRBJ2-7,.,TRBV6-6,TGTGCCAGCAGGCAAGGACAGTTCTCCTACGAGCAGTACTTC,CASRQGQFSYEQYF
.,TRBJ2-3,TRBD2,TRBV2,TGTGCCAGCAGCGTTACTAGCGGGAGAACAGATACGCAGTATTTT,CASSVTSGRTDTQYF
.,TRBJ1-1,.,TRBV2,TGTGCCAGCAGTGTCCCCACTGAAGCTTTCTTT,CASSVPTEAFF
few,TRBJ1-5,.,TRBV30,TGTGCCTGGAATTTGGGTGGCCAGCCCCAGCATTTT,CAWNLGGQPQHF
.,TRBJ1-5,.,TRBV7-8,TGTGCCAGCAGCTTCCAAAAAGGACTTAGCAATCAGCCCCAGCATTTT,CASSFQKGLSNQPQHF